Included here is one TCR beta chain sequence, with context. The data stem from a study of blood T cell repertoires in COVID-19. Under the authors' procedure: Quantification of nucleated cells was approximated via reference gene primer amplification. Assay used: immunoSEQ multiplex PCR; TCRdb lists only in-frame clones, some missing. V and J calls and clone size are given by that table; D and trimming were obtained from the DNA. The data contain hundreds of thousands of clones, about 87% of them singletons. CDR3 length equals 14 residues. The germline V gene has CDR1 LNHDA and CDR2 SQIVND (reference sequence). V was trimmed by 5 bases and J by 3 bases, leaving 14 bases between them.

The sample consisted of PBMCs or T cells enriched from blood (not recorded which). The source is a woman aged 45 to 65 who had recovered from COVID-19. The chain combines TRBV19 with TRBJ2-7; no reliable D call. The CDR3 DNA follows: TGTGCCAGTAGTCCCGGGTCAGCTTACTACGAGCAGTACTTC. Translating gives CASSPGSAYYEQYF. The variable domain in full, completed from reference TRBV19 and TRBJ2-7, reads DGGITQSPKYLFRKEGQNVTLSCEQNLNHDAMYWYRQDPGQGLRLIYYSQIVNDFQKGDIAEGYSVSREKKESFPLTVTSAQKNPTAFYLCASSPGSAYYEQYFGPGTRLTVT.